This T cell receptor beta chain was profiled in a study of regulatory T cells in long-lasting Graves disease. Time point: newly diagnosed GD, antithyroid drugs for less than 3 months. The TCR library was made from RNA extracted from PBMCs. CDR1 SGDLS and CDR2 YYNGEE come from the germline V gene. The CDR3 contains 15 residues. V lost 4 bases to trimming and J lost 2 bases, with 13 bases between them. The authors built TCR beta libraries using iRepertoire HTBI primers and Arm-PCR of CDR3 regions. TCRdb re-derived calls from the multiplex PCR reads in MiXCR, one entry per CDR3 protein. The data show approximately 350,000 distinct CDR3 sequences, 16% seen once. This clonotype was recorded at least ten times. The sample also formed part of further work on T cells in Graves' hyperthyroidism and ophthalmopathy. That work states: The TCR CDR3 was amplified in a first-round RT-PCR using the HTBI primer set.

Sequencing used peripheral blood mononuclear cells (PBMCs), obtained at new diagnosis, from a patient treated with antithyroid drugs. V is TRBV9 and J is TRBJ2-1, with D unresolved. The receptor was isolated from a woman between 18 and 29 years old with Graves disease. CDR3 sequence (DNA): TGTGCCAGCAGCCCCTTCGAAGCGCCCTACAATGAGCAGTTCTTC. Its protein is CASSPFEAPYNEQFF.